A selection of T cell receptor beta chains follows, all from one sample in a study of vaccination effects on CD4 cells after COVID-19. These receptors' targets are unknown. Sequencing used immunoSEQ multiplex PCR; TCRdb keeps in-frame clones, though not all of them. The table has some 24,000 clones, 60% to 80% seen once. Sequencing was performed on CD4+ T cells from PBMCs cultured with SARS-CoV-2 spike peptides, taken before COVID-19 vaccination. The receptors stem from a human donor who had a prior SARS-CoV-2 infection. CDR3s include the opening cysteine and the closing phenylalanine or tryptophan. A D gene is named only where the DNA matches it firmly. Rows give clone size only sometimes, using once, few, many, or a class for an expanded clone.

v_gene,abundance,d_gene,j_gene,CDR3aa,CDR3nt
TRBV7-2,-,-,TRBJ2-5,CASSLMREETQYF,TGTGCCAGCAGCTTAATGCGTGAAGAGACCCAGTACTTC
TRBV5-1,-,TRBD1,TRBJ1-2,CASSSRTGTGYGYTF,TGCGCCAGCAGCTCGAGGACAGGGACGGGCTATGGCTACACCTTC
TRBV19,-,-,TRBJ2-4,CASSTQSFGGGAKNIQYF,TGTGCCAGTAGTACTCAGTCATTCGGTGGGGGAGCCAAAAACATTCAGTACTTC
TRBV29-1,once,TRBD2,TRBJ2-7,CSAGAGLAGFEQYF,TGCAGCGCCGGCGCGGGACTAGCGGGGTTCGAGCAGTACTTC
TRBV4-3,-,-,TRBJ1-5,CASSQDVGQPQHF,TGCGCCAGCAGCCAAGATGTTGGTCAGCCCCAGCATTTT
TRBV2,-,TRBD2,TRBJ2-5,CASSQPGLAEETQYF,TGTGCCAGCAGTCAACCGGGACTAGCGGAAGAGACCCAGTACTTC
TRBV6-5,once,TRBD1,TRBJ1-2,CASSFDRGHNYGYTF,TGTGCCAGCAGTTTCGACAGGGGGCATAACTATGGCTACACCTTC
TRBV11-2,-,-,TRBJ1-1,CASSLDWISRSAFF,TGTGCCAGCAGCTTAGACTGGATCAGTCGGTCCGCTTTCTTT
TRBV11-2,-,-,TRBJ2-7,CASSFDIYSYEQYF,TGTGCCAGCAGCTTCGACATTTATTCCTACGAGCAGTACTTC
TRBV7-2,few,-,TRBJ2-3,CASSLFRGTDTQYF,TGTGCCAGCAGCTTATTTAGGGGGACAGATACGCAGTATTTT
TRBV9,-,-,TRBJ2-3,CASSVDPSGTQYF,TGTGCCAGCAGCGTAGACCCCTCTGGTACGCAGTATTTT
TRBV28,-,-,TRBJ1-2,CASSLGQVNYGYTF,TGTGCCAGCAGTTTAGGGCAGGTCAACTATGGCTACACCTTC
TRBV5-1,-,TRBD1,TRBJ2-7,CASSLTTGNEQYF,TGCGCCAGCAGCCTCACGACAGGGAACGAGCAGTACTTC
TRBV9,-,TRBD2,TRBJ2-5,CASSAGSSGGRVVGETQYF,TGTGCCAGCAGCGCGGGATCTAGCGGGGGGCGGGTTGTTGGTGAGACCCAGTACTTC
TRBV6-2/TRBV6-3,few,TRBD1,TRBJ2-4,CASSYPGTVKYF,TGTGCCAGCAGTTACCCCGGGACAGTGAAGTACTTC
TRBV12-3/TRBV12-4,-,-,TRBJ2-3,CASRDNTDTQYF,TGTGCCAGCAGGGACAACACAGATACGCAGTATTTT
TRBV4-2,-,-,TRBJ1-4,CASSQEGSLVGRGEKLFF,TGTGCCAGCAGCCAAGAAGGGAGTTTGGTGGGACGAGGTGAAAAACTGTTTTTT
TRBV27,-,-,TRBJ1-4,CASSFDPGATNEKLFF,TGTGCCAGCAGTTTTGATCCGGGAGCAACTAATGAAAAACTGTTTTTT
TRBV18,-,TRBD1,TRBJ2-3,CASSRPATGRYTDTQYF,TGTGCCAGCTCACGACCTGCGACAGGGCGGTACACAGATACGCAGTATTTT